The subject of this entry is one T cell receptor beta chain. Its antigen is not identified. The source of the sample is a study of shared clonotypes between healthy human individuals. Notes on the study in general: The study found 4.5% to 6% of naive CD4 clonotypes shared across several donors.

The CDR3 runs 16 residues. From germline, CDR1 is SGHTA and CDR2 FQGTGA. V lost 1 base and J lost 4; bases outside the gene matches: 7. The assay was immunoSEQ multiplex PCR, and TCRdb's table has in-frame clones only and misses some. The data show 650,000 to 750,000 clones, more than 70% seen once. This chain joins TRBV7-3 and TRBJ2-5, with 9 nucleotides matching TRBD2. The sequence came from a woman aged 25 to 45 in good health. Sequenced material: memory CD4+ T cells sorted from blood. Specified subset: CD45RA-negative fraction. The CDR3 region is CASSLMANSGRETQYF. In DNA, the CDR3 is TGTGCCAGCAGCTTAATGGCAAATAGCGGGAGAGAGACCCAGTACTTC.